The present T cell receptor (beta chain) was sequenced within a study of blood T cell repertoires in COVID-19. On the study more broadly: PBMCs, B-cell-depleted T cells, or T cells provided the cDNA or gDNA that made up the material.

Participant-given clinical history determined each cohort assignment. Two consecutive negative NP/OP PCR tests, clearance, or resolved symptoms defined Cohort 3 recovery. In the authors' workflow: Amplification with reference gene primers provided the estimates of nucleated cell counts. Clones were read by immunoSEQ multiplex PCR, and TCRdb kept only the in-frame ones, dropping some. V and J calls and clone size are as listed in that table; D and trimming were resolved from the DNA. The table shows some 200,000 clones, with about 90% occurring only once. Germline V CDR1 and CDR2: WNHNN, SYGVQD (reference sequence). The CDR3 loop spans 20 amino acids. Trimming at V came to 4 bases and at J to 2 bases, leaving 12 bases not matched to a gene.

The TCR originated in a woman in her 30s who had recovered from COVID-19. Sequenced: PBMCs or T cells enriched from blood (not recorded which). The rearrangement links TRBV10-1 to TRBJ2-6; TRBD1 aligns across 12 bases. DNA for the CDR3: TGCGCCAGCAGTGCCTCCGTAGCGGGACAGGGGGCTGCTGGGGCCAACGTCCTGACTTTC. It translates to CASSASVAGQGAAGANVLTF.